This T cell receptor (beta chain) emerged from a study of vaccination and CD4 T cells after COVID-19. Study details: SARS-CoV-2 positivity in convalescent patients was established by nasal swab PCR; under ten had mild and one severe disease. Study-level points and caveats: Convalescent patients saw a median roughly 90% of their reactive clones show up only after vaccination.

The sample's treatment: roughly 10-day PBMC culture with coronavirus spike peptide pools or control peptides (ViraFEST assay). Sequenced with the Oncomine TCR Beta short-read assay was DNA taken from cultured CD4+ T cells. MiXCR was run by TCRdb on the PCR reads, yielding one entry per CDR3 protein. Here the sample spans some 13,000 distinct CDR3 sequences, about 50% being singletons. V lost 5 bases and J lost 4, with 12 bases in between. This CDR3 comprises 14 residues. Per germline, CDR1 SEHNR and CDR2 FQNEAQ (reference sequence). Turning to this clonotype: Its matching antigen is unknown.

The sequence derives from a human donor who had recovered from COVID-19. V usage is TRBV7-9 and J usage is TRBJ1-5, with D hard to call. The specimen sequenced was CD4+ T cells from blood, cultured in vitro. The CDR3 DNA reads TGTGCCAGCAGCCTGGACCGGGATAATCAGCCCCAGCATTTT. Amino acids: CASSLDRDNQPQHF.